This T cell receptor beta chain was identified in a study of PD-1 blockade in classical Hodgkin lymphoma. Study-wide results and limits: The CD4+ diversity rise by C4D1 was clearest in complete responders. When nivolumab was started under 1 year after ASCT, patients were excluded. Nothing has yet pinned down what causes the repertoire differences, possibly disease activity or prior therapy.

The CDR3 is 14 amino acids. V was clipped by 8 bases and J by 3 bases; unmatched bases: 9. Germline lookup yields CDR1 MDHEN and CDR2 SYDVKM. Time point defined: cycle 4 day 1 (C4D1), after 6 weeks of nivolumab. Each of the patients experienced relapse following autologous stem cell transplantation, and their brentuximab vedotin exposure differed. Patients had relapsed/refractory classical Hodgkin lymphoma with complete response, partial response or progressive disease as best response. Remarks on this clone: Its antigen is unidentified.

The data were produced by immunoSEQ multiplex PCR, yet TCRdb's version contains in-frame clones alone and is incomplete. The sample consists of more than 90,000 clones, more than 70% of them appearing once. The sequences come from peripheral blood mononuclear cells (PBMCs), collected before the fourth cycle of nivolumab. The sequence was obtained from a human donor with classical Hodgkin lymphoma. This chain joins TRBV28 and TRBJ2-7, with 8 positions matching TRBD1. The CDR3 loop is CASESRGQGYEQYF. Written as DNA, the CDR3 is TGTGCCAGCGAATCGCGCGGACAGGGCTACGAGCAGTACTTC. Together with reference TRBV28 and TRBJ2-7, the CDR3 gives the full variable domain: DVKVTQSSRYLVKRTGEKVFLECVQDMDHENMFWYRQDPGLGLRLIYFSYDVKMKEKGDIPEGYSVSREKKERFSLILESASTNQTSMYLCASESRGQGYEQYFGPGTRLTVT.